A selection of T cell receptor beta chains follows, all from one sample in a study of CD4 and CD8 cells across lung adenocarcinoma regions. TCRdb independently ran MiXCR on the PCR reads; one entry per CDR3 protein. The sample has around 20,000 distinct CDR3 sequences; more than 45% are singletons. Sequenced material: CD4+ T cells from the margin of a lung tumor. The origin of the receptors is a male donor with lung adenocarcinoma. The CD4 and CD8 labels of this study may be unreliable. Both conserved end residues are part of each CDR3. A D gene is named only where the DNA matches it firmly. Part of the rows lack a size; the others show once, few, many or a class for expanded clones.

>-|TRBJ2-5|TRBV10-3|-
CAISRDGGETQYF
TGTGCCATCAGTAGGGACGGGGGAGAGACCCAGTACTTC
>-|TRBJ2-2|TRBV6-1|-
CARGLQAGSPGELFF
TGTGCCAGGGGACTCCAGGCCGGAAGTCCCGGGGAGCTGTTTTTT
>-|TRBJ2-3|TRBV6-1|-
CASTWGGTDTQYF
TGTGCCAGCACCTGGGGGGGCACAGATACGCAGTATTTT
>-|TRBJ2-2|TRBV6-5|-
CASSYWVRDTGELFF
TGTGCCAGCAGTTACTGGGTGCGGGACACCGGGGAGCTGTTTTTT
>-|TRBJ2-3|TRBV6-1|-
CAAGEAGRDPETQYF
TGTGCCGCGGGTGAAGCTGGCCGGGACCCAGAGACGCAGTATTTT
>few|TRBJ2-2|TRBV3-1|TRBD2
CASSQGGRARTGELFF
TGTGCCAGCAGCCAGGGCGGGAGAGCTCGAACCGGGGAGCTGTTTTTT
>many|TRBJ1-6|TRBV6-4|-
CASSDPPLGSPLHF
TGTGCCAGCAGTGACCCCCCACTTGGATCACCCCTCCACTTT
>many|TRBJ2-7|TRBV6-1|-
CASWRSIYEQYF
TGTGCCAGCTGGCGGAGTATCTACGAGCAGTACTTC
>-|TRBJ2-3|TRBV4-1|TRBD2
CASSPTTGTSLDTQYF
TGCGCCAGCAGCCCGACGACCGGGACTAGTTTAGATACGCAGTATTTT
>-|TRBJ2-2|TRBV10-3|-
CAVWRDTGELFF
TGTGCCGTCTGGAGGGACACCGGGGAGCTGTTTTTT
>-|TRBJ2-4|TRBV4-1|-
CASSVLAVGVRNIQYF
TGCGCCAGCAGCGTCCTGGCGGTGGGCGTCAGAAATATTCAGTACTTC
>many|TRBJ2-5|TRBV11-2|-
CASSLDPTDQETQYF
TGTGCCAGCAGCTTAGACCCGACAGACCAAGAGACCCAGTACTTC
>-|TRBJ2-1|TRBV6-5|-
CASRFLSGTMEQFF
TGTGCCAGCAGATTCCTCTCGGGGACAATGGAGCAGTTCTTC
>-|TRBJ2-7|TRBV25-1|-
CASRVAASYEQYF
TGTGCCAGCAGGGTAGCGGCTTCCTACGAGCAGTACTTC
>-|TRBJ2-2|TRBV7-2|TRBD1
CASRDRVNTGELFF
TGTGCCAGCAGGGACAGGGTAAACACCGGGGAGCTGTTTTTT
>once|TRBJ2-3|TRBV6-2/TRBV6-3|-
CASDGNTDTQYF
TGTGCCAGCGACGGTAACACAGATACGCAGTATTTT
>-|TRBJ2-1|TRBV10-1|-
CASPPGRLFF
TGCGCCAGCCCACCGGGACGGTTATTCTTC
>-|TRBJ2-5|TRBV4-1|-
CASSQASSLRGGETQYF
TGCGCCAGCAGCCAAGCGTCTAGTCTGCGCGGCGGAGAGACCCAGTACTTC
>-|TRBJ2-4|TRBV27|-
CASRTGFRDTDIQYF
TGTGCCAGCAGGACGGGGTTTCGAGACACAGACATTCAGTATTTC
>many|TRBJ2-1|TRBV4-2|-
CASSQDRDLGDEQFF
TGTGCCAGCAGCCAAGACCGGGACCTAGGAGATGAGCAGTTCTTC
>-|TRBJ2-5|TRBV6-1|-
CASSEEGVLQETQYF
TGTGCCAGCAGTGAAGAGGGAGTGCTGCAAGAGACCCAGTACTTC
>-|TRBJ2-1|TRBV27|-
CASNAGPWGNEQFF
TGTGCCAGCAATGCGGGGCCGTGGGGGAATGAGCAGTTCTTC
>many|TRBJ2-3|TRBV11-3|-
CASSLRSYVKDTQYF
TGTGCCAGCAGCTTAAGGAGCTACGTAAAGGATACGCAGTATTTT
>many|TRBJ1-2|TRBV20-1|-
CSASRPTAYGYTF
TGCAGTGCTAGTCGCCCGACAGCCTATGGCTACACCTTC
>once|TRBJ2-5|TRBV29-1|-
CSVEAGRIGETQYF
TGCAGCGTTGAAGCAGGGCGGATTGGAGAGACCCAGTACTTC
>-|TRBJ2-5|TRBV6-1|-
CASRGIETQYF
TGTGCCAGCCGCGGGATAGAGACCCAGTACTTC
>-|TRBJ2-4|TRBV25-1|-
CASRDSARWAKNTQYF
TGTGCCAGCCGTGACTCGGCGCGGTGGGCCAAAAACACGCAGTACTTT
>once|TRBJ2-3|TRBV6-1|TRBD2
CASRANLAGGDDTQYF
TGTGCCAGCAGGGCCAATCTAGCGGGAGGCGACGATACGCAGTACTTT
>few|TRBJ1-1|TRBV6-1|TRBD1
CASARDRVLNTEAFF
TGTGCCAGCGCCCGGGACAGGGTTTTGAACACTGAAGCTTTCTTT
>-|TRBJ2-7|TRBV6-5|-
CASSYGRGFYEQYF
TGTGCCAGCAGTTATGGTAGAGGGTTCTACGAGCAGTACTTC
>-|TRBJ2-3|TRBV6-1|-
CASSETIAVLGTGAQYF
TGTGCCAGCAGTGAAACGATAGCCGTCCTTGGCACCGGTGCGCAGTATTTT
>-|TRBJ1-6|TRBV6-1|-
CASRVAIQDWNSPLHF
TGTGCCAGCAGGGTCGCCATACAGGATTGGAATTCACCCCTCCACTTT
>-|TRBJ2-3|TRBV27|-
CAGREQWATDTQYF
TGTGCCGGCAGGGAGCAGTGGGCCACAGATACGCAGTATTTC
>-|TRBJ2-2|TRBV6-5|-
CASRLQSGSTEELFF
TGTGCCAGCAGACTCCAGTCTGGGAGTACAGAGGAGCTGTTTTTT
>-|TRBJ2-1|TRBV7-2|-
CASSQDVEQFF
TGTGCCAGCAGCCAGGACGTAGAGCAGTTCTTC
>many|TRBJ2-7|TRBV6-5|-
CASSYSTGEQYF
TGTGCCAGCAGTTACTCGACTGGCGAGCAGTACTTC
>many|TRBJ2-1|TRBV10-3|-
CAISESAPLGNEQFF
TGTGCCATCAGCGAGTCCGCGCCACTAGGGAATGAGCAGTTCTTC
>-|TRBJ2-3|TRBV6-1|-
CASRLYSVSTDKQYF
TGTGCCAGCAGACTTTATAGTGTGAGCACAGATAAGCAGTATTTT
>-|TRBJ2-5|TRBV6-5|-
CAGGYGGRDQDTQYF
TGTGCCGGGGGTTACGGGGGCCGTGACCAAGACACCCAGTACTTC
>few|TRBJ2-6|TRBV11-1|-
CASSPSRGRGANVLTF
TGTGCCAGCAGCCCCTCCCGGGGGAGAGGGGCCAACGTCCTGACTTTC
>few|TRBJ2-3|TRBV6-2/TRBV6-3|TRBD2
CASSYSAGEADTQYF
TGTGCCAGCAGTTACTCGGCGGGAGAGGCAGATACGCAGTATTTT
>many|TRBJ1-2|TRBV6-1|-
CASSPGRASNYGYTF
TGTGCCAGCAGCCCGGGGAGAGCGAGTAACTATGGCTACACCTTC
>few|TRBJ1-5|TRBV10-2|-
CASSEQGIRQPQHF
TGCGCCAGCAGCGAACAGGGCATCCGACAGCCCCAGCATTTT
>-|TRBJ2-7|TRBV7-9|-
CASSLGAGVHDEQYF
TGTGCCAGCAGCTTAGGGGCAGGGGTTCATGACGAGCAGTACTTC
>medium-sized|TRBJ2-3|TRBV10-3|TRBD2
CASGGLAGRGDTQYF
TGTGCCTCAGGGGGACTAGCGGGACGTGGAGATACGCAGTATTTT
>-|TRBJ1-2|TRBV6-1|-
CASSEAYTPNYGYTF
TGTGCCAGCAGTGAAGCCTATACTCCAAACTATGGCTACACCTTC
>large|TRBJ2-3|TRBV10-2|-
CASSRVAGADTQYF
TGCGCCAGCAGCCGGGTGGCAGGGGCAGATACGCAGTATTTT
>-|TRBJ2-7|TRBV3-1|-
CASSQAVYEQYF
TGTGCCAGCAGCCAAGCCGTTTACGAGCAGTACTTC
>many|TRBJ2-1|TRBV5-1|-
CASTLENEQFF
TGCGCCAGCACCTTGGAGAATGAGCAGTTCTTC
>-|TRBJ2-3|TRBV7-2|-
CAETALGRTDTQYF
TGTGCCGAAACAGCCCTAGGTCGCACAGATACGCAGTATTTT
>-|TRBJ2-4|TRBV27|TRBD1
CASSLVGTAATDTQYF
TGTGCCAGCAGTTTAGTCGGGACAGCCGCCACAGACACGCAGTACTTC
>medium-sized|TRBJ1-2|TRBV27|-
CASSNGAGAYGYTF
TGTGCCAGCAGTAACGGGGCGGGCGCCTATGGCTACACCTTC
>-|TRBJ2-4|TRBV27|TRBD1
CASSLAGTGATDIQYF
TGTGCCAGCAGTTTAGCGGGGACAGGCGCCACAGACATTCAGTACTTC
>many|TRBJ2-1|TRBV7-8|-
CASSLVAGTEAAEQFF
TGTGCCAGCAGCTTAGTGGCCGGGACTGAGGCGGCTGAGCAGTTCTTC